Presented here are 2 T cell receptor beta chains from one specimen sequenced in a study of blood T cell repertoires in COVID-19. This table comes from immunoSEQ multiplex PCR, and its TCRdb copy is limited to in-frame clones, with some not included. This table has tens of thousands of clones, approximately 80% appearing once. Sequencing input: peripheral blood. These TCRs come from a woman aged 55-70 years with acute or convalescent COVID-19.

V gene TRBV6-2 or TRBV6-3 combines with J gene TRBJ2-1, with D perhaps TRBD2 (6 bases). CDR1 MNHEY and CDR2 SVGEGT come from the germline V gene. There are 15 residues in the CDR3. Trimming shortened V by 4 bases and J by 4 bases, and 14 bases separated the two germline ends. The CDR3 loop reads CASSFTGGQYNEQFF. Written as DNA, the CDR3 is TGTGCCAGCAGTTTTACCGGGGGTCAGTACAATGAGCAGTTCTTC.

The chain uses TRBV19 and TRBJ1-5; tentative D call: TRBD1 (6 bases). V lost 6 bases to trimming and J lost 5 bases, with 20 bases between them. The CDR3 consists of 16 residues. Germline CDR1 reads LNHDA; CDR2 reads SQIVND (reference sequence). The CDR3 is CASRLRAGAYDQPQHF. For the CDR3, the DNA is TGTGCCAGTAGGCTAAGAGCAGGGGCCTACGATCAGCCCCAGCATTTT.